The clone carrying this T cell receptor (beta chain) was observed a few times. Antigen unknown. TCRdb reprocessed the RACE reads via MiXCR and lists one record per CDR3 protein. The sample carries about 77,000 distinct CDR3 sequences, less than 15% recorded once. These data come from a study of human T cells and chemical hapten exposure. Background on the study: Skin of the upper inner arm, about 2 cm by about 2 cm, received 2% DPC for sensitization. DPC at 0.01% went onto the upper back in patch tests, read at 6 days. Findings and caveats of the study: Expanded TCR counts at PT1 were positively correlated with the patch test score.

V gave up 4 bases and J gave up 4 bases, with 14 bases separating them. The CDR3 loop spans 14 amino acids. Germline values: CDR1 SQVTM, CDR2 ANQGSEA. Described time point: pre-sensitization, week 0. Treatment noted: therapeutic diphenylcyclopropenone sensitization with weekly scalp DPC. Blood draws came first, before each patch test. The V and J genes are TRBV29-1 and TRBJ1-5, with a weak D call TRBD1 (5 bases). This receptor was obtained from a woman aged 45-59 years with alopecia areata. Some clones in this sample may be carry-over from other donors' samples. The material was whole blood, obtained in connection with sensitization to the hapten diphenylcyclopropenone (DPC). CDR3 sequence: CSVAWGGGNQPQHF. CDR3 sequence (DNA): TGCAGCGTTGCCTGGGGGGGAGGAAATCAGCCCCAGCATTTT.